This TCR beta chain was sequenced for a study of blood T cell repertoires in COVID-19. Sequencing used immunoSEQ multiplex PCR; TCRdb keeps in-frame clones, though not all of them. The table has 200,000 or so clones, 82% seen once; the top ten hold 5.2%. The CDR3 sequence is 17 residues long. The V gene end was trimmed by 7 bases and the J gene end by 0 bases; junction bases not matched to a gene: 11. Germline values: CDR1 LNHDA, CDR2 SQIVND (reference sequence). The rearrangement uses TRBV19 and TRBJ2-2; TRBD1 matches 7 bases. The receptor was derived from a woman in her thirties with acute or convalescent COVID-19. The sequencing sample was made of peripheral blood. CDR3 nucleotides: TGTGCCAGTACGTTGTCGGTAGGGACAGCGAACACCGGGGAGCTGTTTTTT. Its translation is CASTLSVGTANTGELFF.